The 15 T cell receptor beta chains below all came from one sample that was sequenced in a study of blood T cell repertoires in COVID-19. This table comes from immunoSEQ multiplex PCR, and its TCRdb copy is limited to in-frame clones, with some not included. This table has about 190,000 clones, under 90% appearing once. Sample: peripheral blood. The receptors come from a human donor in a cohort sampled during active COVID-19.

In this sample, this clone turned up a few times. The rearrangement uses TRBV5-1 and TRBJ1-1; no reliable D call. The length of the CDR3 is 11 residues. Trimming took off 4 bases at V and 9 bases at J, with 10 bases between the two ends. Germline CDR1 and CDR2: SGHRS and YFSETQ. The DNA of the CDR3 is TGCGCCAGCAGCCTGCAGGATAAAGCTTTCTTT. This translates into CASSLQDKAFF.

The J gene is TRBJ1-2, the V gene TRBV5-8, with a possible D match to TRBD1 (5 bases). The CDR3 length is 14 residues. CDR1 is SGHTS and CDR2 is YDEGEE in the germline V gene. With 0 bases removed from V and 5 bases from J, the gap between germline ends came to 11 bases. The CDR3 here is CASSLVTGVYGYTF. CDR3 DNA sequence: TGTGCCAGCAGCTTGGTAACGGGGGTTTATGGCTACACCTTC. The full variable domain, completed using reference TRBV5-8 and TRBJ1-2, is EAGVTQSPTHLIKTRGQQATLRCSPISGHTSVYWYQQALGLGLQFLLWYDEGEERNRGNFPPRFSGRQFPNYSSELNVNALELEDSALYLCASSLVTGVYGYTFGSGTRLTVV.

V is TRBV5-1 and J is TRBJ1-2; the D is unclear. Deletions cut 3 bases from V and 2 bases from J, with 8 bases between. CDR3 length equals 13 residues. Germline V lookup: CDR1 SGHRS, CDR2 YFSETQ. The CDR3 bases are TGCGCCAGCAGCTCCAATGGCAACTATGGCTACACCTTC. Translation: CASSSNGNYGYTF.

The DNA for the CDR3 is TGTGCCAGCAGCTTGAGTGGAGGGGAGCAGTTCTTC. This translates into CASSLSGGEQFF. This chain connects TRBV5-4 to TRBJ2-1; maybe TRBD2 (6 bases). In germline, CDR1 is SGHNT, CDR2 YYREEE (reference sequence). This CDR3 contains 12 residues. V lost 1 base, J lost 10 bases, and 9 bases lay in between.

In its sample, this clone was seen a few times. The chain uses TRBV13 and TRBJ2-3, with a tentative D call TRBD2 (6 bases). The CDR3 has 16 residues. CDR1 is PRHDT, CDR2 FYEKMQ, per germline (reference sequence). Trimming stripped 5 bases from V and 3 bases from J, with 18 bases between. CDR3 sequence: CASSPLFPGDTDTQYF. The CDR3 DNA follows: TGTGCCAGCAGCCCTCTTTTTCCGGGAGATACAGATACGCAGTATTTT.

The V and J genes are TRBV11-2 and TRBJ2-1, with D possibly matching TRBD2 (5 bases). The CDR3 sequence is 16 residues long. Germline CDR1 SGHAT, CDR2 FQNNGV. The V end was cut by 0 bases, the J end by 0 bases, with 9 bases between. CDR3 coding DNA: TGTGCCAGCAGCTTAGATTGGGAGAGCTCCTACAATGAGCAGTTCTTC. Its translation: CASSLDWESSYNEQFF.

The chain joins TRBV6-1 to TRBJ1-1, with no clear D. The CDR3 extends over 18 amino acids. V gave up 2 bases and J gave up 3 bases, with 22 bases separating them. CDR1 MNHNS and CDR2 SASEGT come from the germline V gene. The CDR3 nucleotides read TGTGCCAGCAGTGAATATTCGAGAGGGCCGCAAGGGTACACTGAAGCTTTCTTT. It specifies CASSEYSRGPQGYTEAFF.

This clone was recorded only once. The gene calls are TRBV18 and TRBJ1-2; 8 bases line up with TRBD1. The trim removed 3 bases at V and 5 bases at J, leaving 11 bases unmatched. The CDR3 has 16 amino acids. Per germline, CDR1 KGHSH and CDR2 LQKENI. The CDR3 sequence: CASSPAAGQEIYGYTF. CDR3 sequence (DNA): TGTGCCAGCTCACCGGCCGCGGGACAGGAAATTTATGGCTACACCTTC.

The genes are TRBV12-3 or TRBV12-4 and TRBJ1-6; no clear D gene. The CDR3 consists of 13 residues. V dropped 9 bases and J dropped 7 bases, with 13 bases sitting between them. The CDR3 is CASAGDANSPLHF. The CDR3 nucleotides are TGTGCCAGTGCGGGAGATGCAAATTCACCCCTCCACTTT.

This chain uses TRBV7-3 with TRBJ2-1; 8 nucleotides line up with TRBD1. This CDR3 region has 13 residues. The V and J ends lost 5 bases and 4 bases, in that order; junction bases with no gene match: 1. Germline CDR1 SGHTA, CDR2 FQGTGA. CDR3 sequence (DNA): TGTGCCAGCAGCCGGGACAGGTACAATGAGCAGTTCTTC. Its protein product is CASSRDRYNEQFF. The entire variable domain, with the rest obtained from reference TRBV7-3 and TRBJ2-1, is as follows: GAGVSQTPSNKVTEKGKYVELRCDPISGHTALYWYRQSLGQGPEFLIYFQGTGAADDSGLPNDRFFAVRPEGSVSTLKIQRTERGDSAVYLCASSRDRYNEQFFGPGTRLTVL.

The rearrangement uses TRBV5-1 and TRBJ2-7, with 15 bases identical to TRBD2. The CDR3 covers 18 residues. V lost 4 bases and J lost 0; bases outside the gene matches: 8. The germline V gene encodes CDR1 SGHRS and CDR2 YFSETQ. The CDR3: CASSRGLAGGSTSYEQYF. Here the CDR3 DNA reads TGCGCCAGCAGCAGGGGACTAGCGGGAGGAAGCACCTCCTACGAGCAGTACTTC.

This rearrangement joins TRBV7-9 to TRBJ2-3; the D gene is possibly TRBD2 (5 bases). This CDR3 has 13 amino acids. Germline loops: CDR1 SEHNR, CDR2 FQNEAQ (reference sequence). The V gene lost 5 bases and the J gene lost 1 base, with 7 bases spanning the gap. CDR3 sequence: CASSGSGTDTQYF. For the CDR3, the DNA is TGTGCCAGCAGCGGGAGCGGCACAGATACGCAGTATTTT.

J is TRBJ1-4 and V is TRBV6-5, with 8 positions matching TRBD1. In germline, CDR1 is MNHEY, CDR2 SVGAGI. After removal of 6 bases from V and 10 bases from J, the junction contained 4 bases not matched to a gene. The CDR3 length is 12 residues. CDR3 residues: CASRVDRAKLFF. The CDR3 nucleotides are TGTGCCAGCAGAGTGGACAGGGCAAAACTGTTTTTT.

The chain uses TRBV3-1 (or the pseudogene TRBV3-2) and TRBJ2-1; TRBD2 matches 11 bases. Germline trimming cut 3 bases from V and 10 bases from J; bases unmatched to any gene: 11. Germline V gene sequence: CDR1 LGHDT, CDR2 YNNKEL (reference sequence). The CDR3 is 16 amino acids. The CDR3 protein is CASSQLLAGVPGEQFF. CDR3 nucleotides: TGTGCCAGCAGCCAGCTACTAGCGGGGGTTCCAGGGGAGCAGTTCTTC.

The chain uses TRBV2 and TRBJ2-2; a possible D gene is TRBD2 (6 bases). The CDR3 is 16 amino acids. V lost 4 bases to trimming and J lost 4 bases, with 16 bases between them. Germline V gives CDR1 SNHLY, CDR2 FYNNEI. In nucleotides, the CDR3 is TGTGCCAGCAGTGCGGGGAGGTCGATAGGCACCGGGGAGCTGTTTTTT. It translates to CASSAGRSIGTGELFF.